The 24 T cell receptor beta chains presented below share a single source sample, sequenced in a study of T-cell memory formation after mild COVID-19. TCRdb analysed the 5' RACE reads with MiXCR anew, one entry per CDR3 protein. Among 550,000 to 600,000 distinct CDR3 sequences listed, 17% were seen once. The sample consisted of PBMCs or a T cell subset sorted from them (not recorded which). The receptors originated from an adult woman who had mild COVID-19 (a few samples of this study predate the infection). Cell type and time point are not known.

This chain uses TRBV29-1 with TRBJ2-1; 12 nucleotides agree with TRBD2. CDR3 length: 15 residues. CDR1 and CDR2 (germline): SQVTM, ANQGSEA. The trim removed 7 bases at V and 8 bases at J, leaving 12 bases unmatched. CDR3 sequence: CSAGQWTSGKDEQFF. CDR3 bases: TGCAGCGCCGGACAATGGACTAGCGGGAAAGATGAGCAGTTCTTC.

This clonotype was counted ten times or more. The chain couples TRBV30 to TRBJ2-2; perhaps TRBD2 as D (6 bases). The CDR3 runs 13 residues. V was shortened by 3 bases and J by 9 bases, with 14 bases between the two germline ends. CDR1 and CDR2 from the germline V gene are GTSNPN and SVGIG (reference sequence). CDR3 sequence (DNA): TGTGCCTGGAGCAATGTGGGAGGCCGGGAGCTGTTTTTT. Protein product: CAWSNVGGRELFF.

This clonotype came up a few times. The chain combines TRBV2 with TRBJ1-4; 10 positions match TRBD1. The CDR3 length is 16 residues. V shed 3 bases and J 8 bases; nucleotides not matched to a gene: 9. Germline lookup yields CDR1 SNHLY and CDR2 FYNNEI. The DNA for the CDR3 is TGTGCCAGCAGTGACTCCAGGACAGGGGGTACGGAAAAACTGTTTTTT. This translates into CASSDSRTGGTEKLFF. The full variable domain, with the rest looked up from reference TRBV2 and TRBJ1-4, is EPEVTQTPSHQVTQMGQEVILRCVPISNHLYFYWYRQILGQKVEFLVSFYNNEISEKSEIFDDQFSVERPDGSNFTLKIRSTKLEDSAMYFCASSDSRTGGTEKLFFGSGTQLSVL.

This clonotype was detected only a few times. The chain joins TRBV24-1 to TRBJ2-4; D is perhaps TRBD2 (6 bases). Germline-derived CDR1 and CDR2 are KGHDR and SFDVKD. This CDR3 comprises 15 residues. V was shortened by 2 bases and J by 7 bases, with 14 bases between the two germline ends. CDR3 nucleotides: TGTGCCACCAGTGATTCTGGAGGGGCTAACAACATTCAGTACTTC. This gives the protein CATSDSGGANNIQYF.

DNA of the CDR3: TGTGCCAGTAGTATCGGCAGGACCCCCCGAATGAACACTGAAGCTTTCTTT. Translated: CASSIGRTPRMNTEAFF. V gene TRBV19 combines with J gene TRBJ1-1; D is uncertain. Germline loops: CDR1 LNHDA, CDR2 SQIVND (reference sequence). This CDR3 has 17 residues. Trimming pared 3 bases from V and 0 bases from J, leaving 17 bases between. Variable domain in full (rest from reference TRBV19 and TRBJ1-1): DGGITQSPKYLFRKEGQNVTLSCEQNLNHDAMYWYRQDPGQGLRLIYYSQIVNDFQKGDIAEGYSVSREKKESFPLTVTSAQKNPTAFYLCASSIGRTPRMNTEAFFGQGTRLTVV.

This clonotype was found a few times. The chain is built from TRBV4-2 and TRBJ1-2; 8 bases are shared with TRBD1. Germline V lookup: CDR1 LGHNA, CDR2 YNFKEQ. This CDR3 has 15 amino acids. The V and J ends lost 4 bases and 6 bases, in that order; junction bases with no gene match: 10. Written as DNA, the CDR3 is TGTGCCAGCAGCCTCCTTGGGACAGGAGATGATGGCTACACCTTC. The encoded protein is CASSLLGTGDDGYTF.

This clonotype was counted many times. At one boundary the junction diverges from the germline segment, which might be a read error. CDR3 coding DNA: TGCGCCAGCAGCCTAGGACGGGGCTACACCTTC. This gives the protein CASSLGRGYTF. The rearrangement uses TRBV12-3 or TRBV12-4 and TRBJ1-2; no definite D call. The CDR3 covers 11 residues.

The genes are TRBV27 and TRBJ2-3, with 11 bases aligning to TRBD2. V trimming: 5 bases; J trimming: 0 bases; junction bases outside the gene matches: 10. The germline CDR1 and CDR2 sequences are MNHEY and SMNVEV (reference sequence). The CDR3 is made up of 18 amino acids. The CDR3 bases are TGTGCCAGCAGTCCAGGGACTAGCGGAGAGGCTAGCACAGATACGCAGTATTTT. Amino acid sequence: CASSPGTSGEASTDTQYF.

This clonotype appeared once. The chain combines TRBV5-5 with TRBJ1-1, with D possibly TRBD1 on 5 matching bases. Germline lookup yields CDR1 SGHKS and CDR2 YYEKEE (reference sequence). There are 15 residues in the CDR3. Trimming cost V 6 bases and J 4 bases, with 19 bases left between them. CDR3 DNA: TGTGCCAGCACCTGGACAAAAGGTTTGGTCACTGAAGCTTTCTTT. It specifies CASTWTKGLVTEAFF.

For the CDR3, the DNA is TGCAGTGCTAGAGCCGGGACAGGGAGCGCTGAAGCTTTCTTT. Its protein is CSARAGTGSAEAFF. V gene TRBV20-1 combines with J gene TRBJ1-1; 9 bases align to TRBD1. Germline V gene lookup returns CDR1 DFQATT and CDR2 SNEGSKA (reference sequence). Unmatched junction bases numbered 6, after V lost 1 base and J lost 6 bases. The CDR3 contains 14 residues.

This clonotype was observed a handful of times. Here the CDR3 DNA reads TGCGCCAGCAGCTTGGGACTAGCGGGATTCTACGAGCAGTACTTC. It translates to CASSLGLAGFYEQYF. V usage is TRBV5-1 and J usage is TRBJ2-7, with TRBD2 identical over 11 bases. The CDR3 sequence is 15 residues long. The V segment lost 0 bases and the J segment 3 bases; nucleotides outside the gene matches: 2. CDR1 and CDR2 from the germline V gene are SGHRS and YFSETQ.

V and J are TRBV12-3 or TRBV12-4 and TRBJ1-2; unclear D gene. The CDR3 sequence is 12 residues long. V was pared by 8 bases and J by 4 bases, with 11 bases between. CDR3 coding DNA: TGTGCCAGCGGGCTATCATCCTATGGCTACACCTTC. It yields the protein CASGLSSYGYTF.

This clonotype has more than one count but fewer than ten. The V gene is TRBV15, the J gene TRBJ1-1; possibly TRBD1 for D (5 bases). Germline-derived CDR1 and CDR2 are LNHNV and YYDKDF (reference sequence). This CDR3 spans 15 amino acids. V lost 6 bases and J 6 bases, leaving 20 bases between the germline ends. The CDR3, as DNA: TGTGCCACCAGGTCCGGGGCTCCACTTGAGGCTGAAGCTTTCTTT. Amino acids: CATRSGAPLEAEAFF. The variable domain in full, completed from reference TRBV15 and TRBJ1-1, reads DAMVIQNPRYQVTQFGKPVTLSCSQTLNHNVMYWYQQKSSQAPKLLFHYYDKDFNNEADTPDNFQSRRPNTSFCFLDIRSPGLGDTAMYLCATRSGAPLEAEAFFGQGTRLTVV.

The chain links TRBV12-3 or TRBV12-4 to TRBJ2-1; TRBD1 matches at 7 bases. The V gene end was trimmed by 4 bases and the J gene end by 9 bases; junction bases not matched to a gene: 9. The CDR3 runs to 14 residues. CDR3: CASSYNRQGGEQFF. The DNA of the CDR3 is TGTGCCAGCAGTTACAACCGACAGGGCGGTGAGCAGTTCTTC.

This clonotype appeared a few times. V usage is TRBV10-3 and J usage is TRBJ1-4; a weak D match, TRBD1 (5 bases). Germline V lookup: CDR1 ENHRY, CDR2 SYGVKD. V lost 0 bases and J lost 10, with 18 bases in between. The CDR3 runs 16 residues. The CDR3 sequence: CAISESIAGPQGKLFF. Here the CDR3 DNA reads TGTGCCATCAGTGAGTCGATTGCGGGTCCCCAGGGAAAACTGTTTTTT.

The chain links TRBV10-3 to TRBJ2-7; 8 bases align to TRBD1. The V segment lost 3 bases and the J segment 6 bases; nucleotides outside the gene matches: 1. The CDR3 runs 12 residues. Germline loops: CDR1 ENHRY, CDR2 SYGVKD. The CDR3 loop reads CAISDDRGEQYF. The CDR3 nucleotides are TGTGCCATCAGTGATGACAGGGGCGAGCAGTACTTC.

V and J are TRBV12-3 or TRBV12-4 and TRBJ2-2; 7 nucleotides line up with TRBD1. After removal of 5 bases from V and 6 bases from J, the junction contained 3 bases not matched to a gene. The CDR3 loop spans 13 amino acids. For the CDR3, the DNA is TGTGCCAGCAGTCAACAGGGGTCCGGGGAGCTGTTTTTT. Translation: CASSQQGSGELFF.

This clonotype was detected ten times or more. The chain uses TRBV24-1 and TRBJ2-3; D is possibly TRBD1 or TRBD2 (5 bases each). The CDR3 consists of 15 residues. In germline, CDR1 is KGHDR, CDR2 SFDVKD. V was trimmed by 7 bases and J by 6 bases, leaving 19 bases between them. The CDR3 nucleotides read TGTGCCACCAGCCACCGGGACGGTGTTGAGGATACGCAGTATTTT. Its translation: CATSHRDGVEDTQYF.

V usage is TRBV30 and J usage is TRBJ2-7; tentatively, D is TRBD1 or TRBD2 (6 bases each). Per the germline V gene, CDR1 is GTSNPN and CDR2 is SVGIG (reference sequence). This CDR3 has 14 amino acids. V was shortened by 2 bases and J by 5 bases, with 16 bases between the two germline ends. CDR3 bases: TGTGCCTGGAGTCCCGGTGGGGGCGGGGACGAGCAGTACTTC. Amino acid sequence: CAWSPGGGGDEQYF.

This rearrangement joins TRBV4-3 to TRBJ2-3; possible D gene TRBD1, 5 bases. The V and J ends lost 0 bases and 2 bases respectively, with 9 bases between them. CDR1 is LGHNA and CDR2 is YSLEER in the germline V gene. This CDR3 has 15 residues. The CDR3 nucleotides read TGCGCCAGCAGCCAAGAAGGCAGGGACACAGATACGCAGTATTTT. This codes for CASSQEGRDTDTQYF.

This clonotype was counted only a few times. The CDR3 here is CASSARAVSGNTIYF. The CDR3 DNA is TGTGCCAGCAGTGCCAGGGCCGTCTCTGGAAACACCATATATTTT. The chain is built from TRBV12-3 or TRBV12-4 and TRBJ1-3, with D possibly TRBD1 on 5 matching bases. Trimming removed 5 bases at V and 0 bases at J, with 11 bases between. The CDR3 sequence is 15 residues long.

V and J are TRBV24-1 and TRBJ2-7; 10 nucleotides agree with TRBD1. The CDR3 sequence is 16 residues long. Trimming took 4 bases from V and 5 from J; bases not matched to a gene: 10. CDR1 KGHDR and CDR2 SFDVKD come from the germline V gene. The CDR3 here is CATSDPLGGQGDEQYF. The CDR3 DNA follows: TGTGCCACCAGTGACCCACTAGGAGGACAGGGGGACGAGCAGTACTTC.

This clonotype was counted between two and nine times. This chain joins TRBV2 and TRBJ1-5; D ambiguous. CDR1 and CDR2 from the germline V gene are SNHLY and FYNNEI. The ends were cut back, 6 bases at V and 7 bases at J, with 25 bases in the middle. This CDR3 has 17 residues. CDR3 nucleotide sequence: TGTGCCAGCAGCCCCCATGGTTGGGAGCAGACAATGCAGCCCCAGCATTTT. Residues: CASSPHGWEQTMQPQHF.

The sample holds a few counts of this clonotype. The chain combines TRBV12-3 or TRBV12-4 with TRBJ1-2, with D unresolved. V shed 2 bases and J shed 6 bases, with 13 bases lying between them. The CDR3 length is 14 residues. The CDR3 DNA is TGTGCCAGCAGTTTATCCGCAACCCCCAATGGCTACACCTTC. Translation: CASSLSATPNGYTF.